The next 22 T cell receptor beta chains were all read from a single sample in a study of Ad26.COV2.S vaccination and SARS-CoV-2 variants (dated by TCRdb to about 2021). The library was obtained by the immunoSEQ multiplex PCR assay. In its TCRdb copy, this immuneACCESS table keeps in-frame sequences only and misses some clones. Where compared with another copy, unresolved V genes explain less than half of these, and the others have no known cause. Here the sample has 150,000 to 200,000 clones; around 88% occur a single time. The ten top clones hold 5% to 6.5% of the sample. The sample's time point label is to be understood as: individuals recovered from natural SARS-CoV-2 infection. The input for sequencing was peripheral blood, taken after recovery from COVID-19. Receptors originate from a human donor who had recovered from COVID-19.

The chain joins TRBV18 to TRBJ2-1; 7 bases are shared with TRBD1. The V segment lost 3 bases and the J segment 12 bases; nucleotides outside the gene matches: 5. This CDR3 has 12 residues. Germline values: CDR1 KGHSH, CDR2 LQKENI. DNA of the CDR3: TGTGCCAGCTCACCCAAAGGACAGGCGCAGTTCTTC. It specifies CASSPKGQAQFF.

The chain is built from TRBV29-1 and TRBJ2-7; D unresolved. The germline V gene encodes CDR1 SQVTM and CDR2 ANQGSEA. The CDR3 extends over 12 amino acids. V dropped 5 bases and J dropped 1 base, with 9 bases sitting between them. The CDR3 here is CSVSYDSYEQYF. The CDR3 coding sequence is TGCAGCGTTTCCTACGATTCCTACGAGCAGTACTTC.

This chain links TRBV28 with TRBJ2-7, with TRBD2 matching 11 bases. This CDR3 is 14 amino acids long. V trimming: 5 bases; J trimming: 4 bases; junction bases outside the gene matches: 4. Germline lookup yields CDR1 MDHEN and CDR2 SYDVKM. Here the CDR3 DNA reads TGTGCCAGCAGTATAGCGGGGGGGCTGTACGAGCAGTACTTC. Encoded protein: CASSIAGGLYEQYF.

This clone was counted between two and nine times. The chain combines TRBV3-1 (or the pseudogene TRBV3-2) with TRBJ1-2; TRBD1 might be the D (6 bases). The CDR3 consists of 18 residues. V lost 0 bases to trimming and J lost 3 bases, with 20 bases between them. The germline V gene encodes CDR1 LGHDT and CDR2 YNNKEL (reference sequence). The CDR3, as DNA: TGTGCCAGCAGCCAAGAAACTCGAGTCAGGGGATCTCACTATGGCTACACCTTC. Residues: CASSQETRVRGSHYGYTF.

The V call is TRBV5-1, the J call TRBJ2-5, with 13 bases identical to TRBD2. V lost 3 bases and J lost 2; bases outside the gene matches: 1. The germline gives CDR1 SGHRS, CDR2 YFSETQ. The CDR3 is 15 amino acids. The CDR3 region has the DNA TGCGCCAGCAGCTGGACTAGCGGGAGTCAAGAGACCCAGTACTTC. This encodes CASSWTSGSQETQYF.

The gene calls are TRBV3-1 (or the pseudogene TRBV3-2) and TRBJ2-5; tentatively, D is TRBD2 (6 bases). The CDR3 is 14 residues long. Germline lookup yields CDR1 LGHDT and CDR2 YNNKEL (reference sequence). The V gene lost 1 base and the J gene lost 5 bases, with 11 bases spanning the gap. CDR3 nucleotide sequence: TGTGCCAGCAGCCAAGGGCTTGGGAGGGAGACCCAGTACTTC. Its translation: CASSQGLGRETQYF.

The genes are TRBV5-4 and TRBJ2-7, with a possible D match to TRBD1 (6 bases). The CDR3 extends over 12 amino acids. Germline CDR1 and CDR2: SGHNT and YYREEE (reference sequence). V dropped 4 bases and J dropped 4 bases, with 9 bases sitting between them. The DNA for the CDR3 is TGTGCCAGCAGCCCGGACAGATACGAGCAGTACTTC. As protein: CASSPDRYEQYF.

The table lists this clone with a count of one. The chain links TRBV6-4 to TRBJ2-3, with D perhaps matching TRBD1 or TRBD2 (6 bases each). The V end lost 8 bases, the J end lost 0 bases, and 12 bases lay between the germline ends. This CDR3 has 14 amino acids. Germline loops: CDR1 MRHNA, CDR2 SNTAGT. DNA of the CDR3: TGTGCCAGCTCCCAAGGGGGGAGCACAGATACGCAGTATTTT. Its protein is CASSQGGSTDTQYF.

CDR3 loop: CASRQQGGTDTQYF. The CDR3 region has the DNA TGTGCCAGCAGGCAACAGGGGGGCACAGATACGCAGTATTTT. The chain has TRBV7-9 and TRBJ2-3, with 8 nucleotides matching TRBD1. After removal of 6 bases from V and 1 base from J, the junction contained 3 bases not matched to a gene. Germline CDR1 and CDR2: SEHNR and FQNEAQ (reference sequence). This CDR3 has 14 amino acids.

The J gene is TRBJ2-7, the V gene TRBV10-2; D is perhaps TRBD1 (5 bases). With 5 bases removed from V and 2 bases from J, the gap between germline ends came to 10 bases. The CDR3 has 13 amino acids. Germline assignment: CDR1 WSHSY and CDR2 SAAADI. The CDR3: CASSRQGAYEQYF. The CDR3 nucleotides are TGCGCCAGCAGTCGGCAGGGCGCCTACGAGCAGTACTTC.

This sequence joins TRBV2 and TRBJ1-1; 11 positions agree with TRBD1. The CDR3 totals 15 residues. With 10 bases clipped from V and 4 bases from J, the junction kept 11 bases outside the gene matches. Per germline, CDR1 SNHLY and CDR2 FYNNEI. CDR3 protein: CATDTLGTGGTEAFF. CDR3 DNA sequence: TGTGCCACCGACACCCTAGGGACAGGGGGCACTGAAGCTTTCTTT.

J is TRBJ1-1 and V is TRBV9; 7 nucleotides agree with TRBD1. Germline CDR1 reads SGDLS; CDR2 reads YYNGEE. The CDR3 has 15 residues. Trimming at V came to 3 bases and at J to 6 bases, leaving 11 bases not matched to a gene. In DNA form, the CDR3 reads TGTGCCAGCAGCGAGGCCCCCCAGGGGGGCGCTGAAGCTTTCTTT. As protein: CASSEAPQGGAEAFF.

This clone was seen only once. This rearrangement joins TRBV10-3 to TRBJ2-1, with 7 bases that match TRBD2. V lost 2 bases and J lost 7; bases outside the gene matches: 11. There are 16 residues in the CDR3. Germline CDR1 ENHRY, CDR2 SYGVKD. The CDR3 loop reads CAISELTSVRRNEQFF. CDR3 DNA: TGTGCCATCAGTGAGCTAACTAGCGTTAGACGGAATGAGCAGTTCTTC.

The chain uses TRBV7-3 and TRBJ1-4; D is ambiguous. The V gene lost 5 bases and the J gene lost 11 bases, with 18 bases spanning the gap. The CDR3 is made up of 14 amino acids. CDR1 and CDR2 (germline): SGHTA, FQGTGA. CDR3 in amino acids: CASSPFPDSGKLFF. The CDR3 DNA reads TGTGCCAGCAGCCCCTTTCCCGACTCGGGGAAACTGTTTTTT.

V gene TRBV20-1 combines with J gene TRBJ1-2; D unclear. V lost 6 bases, J lost 6 bases, and 5 bases lay in between. From germline, CDR1 is DFQATT and CDR2 SNEGSKA (reference sequence). The CDR3 has 9 amino acids. The CDR3 is CSAKNGYTF. CDR3 nucleotide sequence: TGCAGTGCGAAGAATGGCTACACCTTC.

This chain uses TRBV15 with TRBJ2-3, with no clear D. This CDR3 is built from 12 residues. In germline, CDR1 is LNHNV, CDR2 YYDKDF (reference sequence). V shed 1 base and J shed 1 base, with 0 bases lying between them. The CDR3 is CATSRGTDTQYF. CDR3 sequence (DNA): TGTGCCACCAGCAGAGGCACAGATACGCAGTATTTT.

This clone was observed once. The V gene is TRBV9, the J gene TRBJ2-1; tentative D call: TRBD1 (6 bases). The CDR3 is 15 residues long. Trimming left V 0 bases short and J 4 bases short, with 11 bases between. The germline V gene has CDR1 SGDLS and CDR2 YYNGEE. CDR3 sequence reads: CASSVVGAGYNEQFF. The CDR3 DNA sequence: TGTGCCAGCAGCGTAGTGGGGGCAGGTTACAATGAGCAGTTCTTC.

The V gene is TRBV7-6, the J gene TRBJ1-6; no clear D gene. The CDR3 is 15 amino acids. V was trimmed by 1 base and J by 1 base, leaving 5 bases between them. Germline V gives CDR1 SGHVS, CDR2 FNYEAQ. The CDR3 sequence: CASSLEDSYNSPLHF. CDR3 bases: TGTGCCAGCAGCTTAGAAGATTCCTATAATTCACCCCTCCACTTT.

The rearrangement links TRBV19 to TRBJ2-1; D perhaps matches TRBD1 (5 bases). This CDR3 comprises 14 residues. Germline V gives CDR1 LNHDA, CDR2 SQIVND (reference sequence). The V end lost 6 bases, the J end lost 5 bases, and 14 bases lay between the germline ends. CDR3 region: CASSRLRANNEQFF. The CDR3 DNA sequence: TGTGCCAGTAGCAGACTCAGGGCCAACAATGAGCAGTTCTTC.

This chain joins TRBV6-5 and TRBJ2-3, with a tentative D call TRBD2 (6 bases). Germline lookup yields CDR1 MNHEY and CDR2 SVGAGI. Trimming took 2 bases from V and 1 from J, leaving 13 bases between them. The length of the CDR3 is 16 residues. The CDR3 nucleotides are TGTGCCAGCAGTTACGGGTGGGGGGACCGCACAGATACGCAGTATTTT. Its translation: CASSYGWGDRTDTQYF.

V usage is TRBV6-4 and J usage is TRBJ2-3, with 7 bases fitting TRBD2. Germline trimming cut 2 bases from V and 2 bases from J; bases unmatched to any gene: 19. The CDR3 loop spans 20 amino acids. Germline values: CDR1 MRHNA, CDR2 SNTAGT. CDR3 protein: CASSDPTGRGFPTDTDTQYF. In DNA form, the CDR3 reads TGTGCCAGCAGTGACCCTACTGGGCGGGGGTTCCCTACGGACACAGATACGCAGTATTTT.

V and J are TRBV4-1 and TRBJ2-3; D perhaps matches TRBD2 (6 bases). Germline V gene lookup returns CDR1 MGHRA and CDR2 YSYEKL. The CDR3 spans 15 residues. V shed 1 base and J shed 5 bases, with 13 bases lying between them. CDR3 protein: CASSQVGTLVDTQYF. The CDR3 nucleotides read TGCGCCAGCAGCCAAGTAGGGACTCTAGTAGATACGCAGTATTTT.